These T cell receptor beta chains were read from a single sample in a study of T-cell reconstitution after alpha-beta-depleted transplantation in children. TCRdb processed the PCR reads anew with MiXCR; each CDR3 protein has one entry. The sample gives hundreds of thousands of distinct CDR3 sequences, 16% of which show up once; just under 30% is in the top ten. The input for sequencing was PBMCs, mostly from graft donor cells, taken 360 days after TCRalphabeta/CD19-depleted stem cell transplant. The receptor set was obtained from a boy less than two years old who had a stem cell transplant for Wiskott-Aldrich syndrome, so the T cells may come from the graft donor. CDR3s include the opening cysteine and the closing phenylalanine or tryptophan.

CDR3aa	v_gene
CASSFGWGFSYNEQFF	TRBV7-2
CASKPRGGGRYNEQFF	TRBV10-2
CASSSAQGRRPHEQYF	TRBV5-1
CASSPRSADTQYF	TRBV12-3/TRBV12-4
CAWSVVRYNSPLHF	TRBV30
CASSYIGFMNTEAFF	TRBV27
CSANWGSTDTQYF	TRBV20-1
CASSFSSYEQYF	TRBV28
CASSPRRIGSGANVLTF	TRBV7-9
CAIKGDYRTSPLHF	TRBV6-2/TRBV6-3
CASSPQVAPYNEQFF	TRBV2
CASSLAGLAGSAKNIQYF	TRBV5-1
CSAHLTSGRSDTQYF	TRBV20-1
CSVSGTGGTGELFF	TRBV29-1
CASSLGGGRAFSTDTQYF	TRBV11-2
CATSDSPNRGETQYF	TRBV24-1
CASSIVVGGGWSDEQFF	TRBV19
CAISESGGVQYF	TRBV10-3
CASSSLAGGPFRVF	TRBV11-2
CASSSRTGGTGELFF	TRBV7-2
CASRLGTFNYEQYF	TRBV5-1
CASSQKRGQGSGSPLHF	TRBV4-1
CASSQERGGGRQPYEQYF	TRBV3-1
CASSLPTRGTEAFF	TRBV7-9
CASSQAGISYEQYF	TRBV6-2/TRBV6-3
CASSQDRLRDSSYEQYF	TRBV4-2
CASSVAGGISSYNEQFF	TRBV2
CASTGTSGYEQYF	TRBV5-1
CASSFWFSGDKDTQYF	TRBV12-3/TRBV12-4
CASSYSTSGSINEQFF	TRBV6-2/TRBV6-3
CSAPLADRYNEQFF	TRBV20-1
CASSLNSGRGTYEQYF	TRBV27
CASSGLGYNEQFF	TRBV10-1
CASSRGGSGRRYNEQFF	TRBV7-2
CASRMGRQGADTQYF	TRBV7-8
CASSFRQGPGEKLFF	TRBV28
CASSYSPNTDTQYF	TRBV5-1
CASSELLAVKYF	TRBV2
CASSPHPGQVYGYTF	TRBV12-3/TRBV12-4
CATSRGPTGVGEQFF	TRBV15
CASSLVQGAYEQYF	TRBV5-1
CASRGLLTDTQYF	TRBV12-3/TRBV12-4
CASSFRRGGVSPLHF	TRBV7-2
CSARDAGSGDTQYF	TRBV20-1
CASSARETGELFF	TRBV9
CASSQDRRPREQYF	TRBV3-1
CASSQDLASGRAAQETQYF	TRBV4-3
CASSPADRGWEQYF	TRBV28
CASSLGPQDTQYF	TRBV13
CASSQIRGVQGANVLTF	TRBV4-1
CASGTGYNQPQHF	TRBV27
CASSGHSLGTDTQYF	TRBV7-6
CASSLGDRWGQPQHF	TRBV5-1
CASSPDRANYGYTF	TRBV27
CASSLERRGSTDTQYF	TRBV7-9
CSGLRPGTQYF	TRBV20-1
CASSANRDSQETQYF	TRBV13